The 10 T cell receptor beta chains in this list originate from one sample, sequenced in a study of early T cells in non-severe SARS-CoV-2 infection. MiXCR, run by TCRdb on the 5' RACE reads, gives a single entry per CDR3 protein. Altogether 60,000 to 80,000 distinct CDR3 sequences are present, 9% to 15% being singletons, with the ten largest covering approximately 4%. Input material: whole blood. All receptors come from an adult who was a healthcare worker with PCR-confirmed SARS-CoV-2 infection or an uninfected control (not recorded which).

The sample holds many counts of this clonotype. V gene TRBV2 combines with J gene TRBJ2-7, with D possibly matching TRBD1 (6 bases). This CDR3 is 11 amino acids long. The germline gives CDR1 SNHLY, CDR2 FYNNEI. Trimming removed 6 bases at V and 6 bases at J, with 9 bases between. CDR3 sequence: CASRGGSEQYF. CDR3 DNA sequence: TGTGCCAGCAGAGGGGGAAGCGAGCAGTACTTC.

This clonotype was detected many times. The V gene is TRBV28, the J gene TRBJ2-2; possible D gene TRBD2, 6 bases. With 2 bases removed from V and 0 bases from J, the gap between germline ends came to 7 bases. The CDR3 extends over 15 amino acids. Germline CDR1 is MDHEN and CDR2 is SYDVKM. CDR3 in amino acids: CASSLPGANTGELFF. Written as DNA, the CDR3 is TGTGCCAGCAGTTTACCGGGGGCGAACACCGGGGAGCTGTTTTTT.

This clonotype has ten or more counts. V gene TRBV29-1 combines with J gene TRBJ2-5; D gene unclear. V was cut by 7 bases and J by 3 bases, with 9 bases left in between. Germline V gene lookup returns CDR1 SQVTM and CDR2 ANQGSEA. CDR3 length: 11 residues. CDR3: CSAGREETQYF. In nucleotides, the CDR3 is TGCAGCGCAGGACGGGAAGAGACCCAGTACTTC.

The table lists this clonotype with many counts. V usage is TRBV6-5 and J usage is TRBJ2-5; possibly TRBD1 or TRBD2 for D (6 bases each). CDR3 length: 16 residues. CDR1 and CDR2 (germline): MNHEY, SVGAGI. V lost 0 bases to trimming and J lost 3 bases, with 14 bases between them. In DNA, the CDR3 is TGTGCCAGCAGTTACTCTAGCACAGGGAGGAAAGAGACCCAGTACTTC. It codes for CASSYSSTGRKETQYF.

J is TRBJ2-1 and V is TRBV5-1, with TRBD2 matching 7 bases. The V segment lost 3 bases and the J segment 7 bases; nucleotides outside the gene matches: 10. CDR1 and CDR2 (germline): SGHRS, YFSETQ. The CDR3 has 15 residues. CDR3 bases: TGCGCCAGCAGCTCCTGGGGTAGCGGGCGGAATGAGCAGTTCTTC. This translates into CASSSWGSGRNEQFF.

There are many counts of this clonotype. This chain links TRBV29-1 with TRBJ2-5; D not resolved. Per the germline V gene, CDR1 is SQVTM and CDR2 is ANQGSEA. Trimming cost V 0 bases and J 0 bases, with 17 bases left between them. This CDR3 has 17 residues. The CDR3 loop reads CSVEDWEGAGYQETQYF. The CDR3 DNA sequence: TGCAGCGTTGAAGATTGGGAAGGTGCCGGGTACCAAGAGACCCAGTACTTC.

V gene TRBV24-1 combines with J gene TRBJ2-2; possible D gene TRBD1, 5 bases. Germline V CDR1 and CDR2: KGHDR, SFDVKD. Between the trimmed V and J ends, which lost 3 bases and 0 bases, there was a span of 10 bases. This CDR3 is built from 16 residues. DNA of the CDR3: TGTGCCACCAGTGATCCCTCGACAGCGAACACCGGGGAGCTGTTTTTT. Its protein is CATSDPSTANTGELFF.

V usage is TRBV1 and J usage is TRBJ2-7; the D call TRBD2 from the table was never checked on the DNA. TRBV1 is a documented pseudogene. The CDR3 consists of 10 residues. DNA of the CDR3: TGCACCAGCAAAGGGCCCGAGCAGTACTTC. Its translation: CTSKGPEQYF.

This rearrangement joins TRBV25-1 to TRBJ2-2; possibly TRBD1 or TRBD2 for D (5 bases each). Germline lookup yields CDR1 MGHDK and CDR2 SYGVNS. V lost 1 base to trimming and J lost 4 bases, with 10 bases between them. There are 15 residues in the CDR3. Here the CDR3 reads CASSELAGSTGELFF. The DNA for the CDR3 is TGTGCCAGCAGTGAATTGGCAGGGAGCACCGGGGAGCTGTTTTTT.

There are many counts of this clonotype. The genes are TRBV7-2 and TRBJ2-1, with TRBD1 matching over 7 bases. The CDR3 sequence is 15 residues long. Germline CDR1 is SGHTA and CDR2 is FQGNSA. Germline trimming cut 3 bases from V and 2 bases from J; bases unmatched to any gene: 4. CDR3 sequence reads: CASSFTGTAYNEQFF. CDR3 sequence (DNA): TGTGCCAGCAGCTTTACCGGGACAGCCTACAATGAGCAGTTCTTC.